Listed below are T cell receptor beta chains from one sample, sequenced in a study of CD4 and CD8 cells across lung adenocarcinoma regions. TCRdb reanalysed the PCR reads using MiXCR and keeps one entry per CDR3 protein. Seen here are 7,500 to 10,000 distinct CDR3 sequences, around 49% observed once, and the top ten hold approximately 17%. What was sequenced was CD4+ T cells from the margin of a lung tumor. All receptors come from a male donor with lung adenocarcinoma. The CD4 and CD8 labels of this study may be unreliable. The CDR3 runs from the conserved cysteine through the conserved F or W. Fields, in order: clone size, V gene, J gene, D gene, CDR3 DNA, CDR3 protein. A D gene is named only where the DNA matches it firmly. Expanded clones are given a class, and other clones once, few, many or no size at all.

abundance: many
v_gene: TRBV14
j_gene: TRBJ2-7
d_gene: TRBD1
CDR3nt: TGTGCCAGCAGCGTCAACAACAGGGGGCTCGAGCAGTACTTC
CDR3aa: CASSVNNRGLEQYF

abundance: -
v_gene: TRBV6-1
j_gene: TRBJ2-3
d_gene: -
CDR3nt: TGTGCCAGCAGGACGGCCGGAGGGGCGGGTAGCACAGATACGCAGTATTTT
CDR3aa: CASRTAGGAGSTDTQYF

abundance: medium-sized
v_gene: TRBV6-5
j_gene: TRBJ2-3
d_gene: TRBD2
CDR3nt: TGTGCCAGCAGTTACTCGGGACTAGCGCGGGAGAGGAGCAAAGTGGCAGATACGCAGTATTTT
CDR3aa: CASSYSGLARERSKVADTQYF

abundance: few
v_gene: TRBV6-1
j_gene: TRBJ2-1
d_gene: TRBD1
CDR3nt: TGTGCCAGCAGTGTCCCGGGGGACAGGGATGAAAATGAGCAGTTCTTC
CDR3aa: CASSVPGDRDENEQFF

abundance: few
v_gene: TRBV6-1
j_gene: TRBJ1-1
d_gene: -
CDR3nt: TGTGCCAGCAGAGCCGTGGACAGACACACTGAAGCTTTCTTT
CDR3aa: CASRAVDRHTEAFF

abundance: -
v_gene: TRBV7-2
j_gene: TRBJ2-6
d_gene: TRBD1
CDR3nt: TGTGCCAGCAGCTTAGGAAACCGGGACAGACAGAAAAGTAGCTCTGGGGCCAACGTCCTGACTTTC
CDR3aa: CASSLGNRDRQKSSSGANVLTF

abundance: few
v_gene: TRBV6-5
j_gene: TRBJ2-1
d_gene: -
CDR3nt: TGTGCCAGCAGTTCGGATAGTGCAGGGCCGTTCTTC
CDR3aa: CASSSDSAGPFF

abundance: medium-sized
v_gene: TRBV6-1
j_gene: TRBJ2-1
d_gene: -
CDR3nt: TGTGCCAGCAGTGCCCTGAATGAGCAGTTCTTC
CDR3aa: CASSALNEQFF

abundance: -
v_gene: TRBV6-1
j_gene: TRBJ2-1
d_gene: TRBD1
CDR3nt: TGTGCCAGCAGTGAAGCATGGACAGGCTCCAATGAGCAGTTCTTC
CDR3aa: CASSEAWTGSNEQFF

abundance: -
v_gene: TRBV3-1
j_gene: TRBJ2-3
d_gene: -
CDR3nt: TGTGCCAGCAGTCCGGGCTCTAACACAGATACGCAGTATTTT
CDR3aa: CASSPGSNTDTQYF

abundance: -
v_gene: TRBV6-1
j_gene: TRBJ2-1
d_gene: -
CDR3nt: TGTGCCAGCAGTACCCTTACGGGGCAGTTCTTC
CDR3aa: CASSTLTGQFF

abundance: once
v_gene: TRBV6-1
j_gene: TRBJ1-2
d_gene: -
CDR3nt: TGTGCCAGCACCCTTGGGTTGGGGCGGGGCTACACCTTC
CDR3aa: CASTLGLGRGYTF

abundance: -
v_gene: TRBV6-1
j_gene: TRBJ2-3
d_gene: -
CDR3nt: TGTGCCAGGAGGCTGCTAGCCAAGGATACGCAGTACTTT
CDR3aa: CARRLLAKDTQYF

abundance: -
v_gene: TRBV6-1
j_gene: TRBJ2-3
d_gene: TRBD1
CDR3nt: TGTGCCAGCAGTGCGGGACAGGGGTACGCAGATACGCAGTATTTT
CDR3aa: CASSAGQGYADTQYF

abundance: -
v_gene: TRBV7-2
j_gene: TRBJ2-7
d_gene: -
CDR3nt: TGTGCCAGCAGCTTTTTGGTCCGAGGAGAGCAGTACTTC
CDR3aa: CASSFLVRGEQYF

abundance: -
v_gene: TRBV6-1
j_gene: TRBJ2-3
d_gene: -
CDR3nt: TGTGCCAGCGCCCAGCCAGATACGCAGTATTTT
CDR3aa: CASAQPDTQYF

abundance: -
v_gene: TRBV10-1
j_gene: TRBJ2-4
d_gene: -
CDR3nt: TGCGCCAATACCTTCTCCCTTGCCCCCCGAAACATTCAGTACTTC
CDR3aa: CANTFSLAPRNIQYF

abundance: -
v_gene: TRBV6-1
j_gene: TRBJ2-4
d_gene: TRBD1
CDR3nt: TGTGCCAGCAGTGAACTCTTTGGGACAGAGAAAAACATTCAGTACTTC
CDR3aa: CASSELFGTEKNIQYF

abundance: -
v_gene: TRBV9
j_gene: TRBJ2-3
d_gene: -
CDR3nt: TGTAGAGCTGGGGTTTCACCGTATTTT
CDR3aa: CRAGVSPYF

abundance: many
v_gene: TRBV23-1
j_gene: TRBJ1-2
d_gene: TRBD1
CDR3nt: TGCGCCAGCGGAGACAGAGCAGGGGGATTGGGAGGCTACACCTTC
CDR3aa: CASGDRAGGLGGYTF

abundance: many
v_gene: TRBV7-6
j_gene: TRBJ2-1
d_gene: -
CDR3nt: TGTGCCAGCAGCGCGAGTGGAAGAAACAATGAGCAGTTCTTC
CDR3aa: CASSASGRNNEQFF

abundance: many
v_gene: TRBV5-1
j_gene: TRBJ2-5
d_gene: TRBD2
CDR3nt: TGCGCCAGCAGCTTGGCGGCTAGCGGGCAAGAGACCCAGTACTTC
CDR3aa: CASSLAASGQETQYF

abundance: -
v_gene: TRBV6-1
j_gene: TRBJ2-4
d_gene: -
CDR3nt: TGTGCCAGCAGCTTGGGGCTGTGCGGGGAGGACACGCAGTACTTC
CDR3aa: CASSLGLCGEDTQYF

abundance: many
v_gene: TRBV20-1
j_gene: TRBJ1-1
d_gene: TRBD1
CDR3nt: TGCAGTGCTAGCGGGGACAGGGAAGGCTACACTGAAGCTTTCTTT
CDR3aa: CSASGDREGYTEAFF

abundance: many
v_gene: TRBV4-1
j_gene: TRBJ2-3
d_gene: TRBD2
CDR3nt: TGCGCCAGCAGCCAAGACCCTGCGGGGGGGCTTATAGATACGCAGTATTTT
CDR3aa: CASSQDPAGGLIDTQYF

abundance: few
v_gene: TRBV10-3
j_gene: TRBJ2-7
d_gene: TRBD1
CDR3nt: TGTGCCATCAGTGAGTTTGGACAGGGGACAACCTACGAGCAGTACTTC
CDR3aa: CAISEFGQGTTYEQYF

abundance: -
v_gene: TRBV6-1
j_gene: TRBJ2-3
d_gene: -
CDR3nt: TGTGCCACCGAGCGTGACCCGACAGACATTCAGTATTTC
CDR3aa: CATERDPTDIQYF

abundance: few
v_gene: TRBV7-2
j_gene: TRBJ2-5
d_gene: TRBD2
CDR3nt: TGTGCCAGCAACATAGCGGGGGGGCTCGGGGAGACCCAGTACTTC
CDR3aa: CASNIAGGLGETQYF

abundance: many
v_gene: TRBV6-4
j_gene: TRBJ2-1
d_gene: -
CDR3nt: TGTGCCAGCAGTGAGGATTCCGAGGCGCGTGAGCAGTTCTTC
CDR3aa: CASSEDSEAREQFF

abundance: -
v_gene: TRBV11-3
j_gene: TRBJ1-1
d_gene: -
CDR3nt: TGTGCCAGCAGCTTGAGTTTCGGGGGGAACACTGAAGCTTTCTTT
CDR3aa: CASSLSFGGNTEAFF

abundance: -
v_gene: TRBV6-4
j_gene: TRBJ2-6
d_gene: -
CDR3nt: TGTGCCAGCAGTGAGAATGGAGGGATTGGGGCCAACGTCCTGACTTTC
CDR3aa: CASSENGGIGANVLTF

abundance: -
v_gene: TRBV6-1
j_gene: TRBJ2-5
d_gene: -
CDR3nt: TGTGCCAGCAGTGATACGCGGGGGCCGGTAGATCAAGAGACCCAGTACTTC
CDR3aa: CASSDTRGPVDQETQYF

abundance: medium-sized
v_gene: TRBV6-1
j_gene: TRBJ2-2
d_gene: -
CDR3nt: TGTGCCAGCAGTGGAATCGGATTTAACACCGGGGAGCTGTTTTTT
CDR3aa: CASSGIGFNTGELFF

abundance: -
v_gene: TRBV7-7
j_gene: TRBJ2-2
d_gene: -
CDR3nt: TGTGCTAGCAGCTCGGGATTTAACACCGGGGAGCTGTTTTTT
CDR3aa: CASSSGFNTGELFF

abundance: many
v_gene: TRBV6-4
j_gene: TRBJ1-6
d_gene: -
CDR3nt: TGTGCCAGCAGTGAAGGACCGGGGCATAATTCACCCCTCCACTTT
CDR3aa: CASSEGPGHNSPLHF

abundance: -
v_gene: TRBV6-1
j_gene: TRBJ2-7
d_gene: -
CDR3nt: TGTGCCAGCAGTGAACCAGGGGGGGGTCGATCCTACGAGCAGTACTTC
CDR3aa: CASSEPGGGRSYEQYF

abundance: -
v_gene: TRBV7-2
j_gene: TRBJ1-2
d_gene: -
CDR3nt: TGTGCCAGCAGCTTAGCTACAGCAGCTAACTATGGCTACACCTTC
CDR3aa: CASSLATAANYGYTF

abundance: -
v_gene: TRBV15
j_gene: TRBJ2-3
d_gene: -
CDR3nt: TGTGCCACCAGCAGAGGGAATTTGGGGGCAGATACGCAGTATTTT
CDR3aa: CATSRGNLGADTQYF

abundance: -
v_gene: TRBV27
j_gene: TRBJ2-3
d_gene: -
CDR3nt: TGTGCCAGTCAGACTGGACAGCTACGCACAGATACGCAGTATTTT
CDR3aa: CASQTGQLRTDTQYF

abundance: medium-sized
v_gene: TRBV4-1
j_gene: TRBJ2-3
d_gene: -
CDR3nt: TGCGCCAGCAGGAGGTGGGAAGGGTTTCAGGGATACACAGATACGCAGTATTTT
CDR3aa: CASRRWEGFQGYTDTQYF

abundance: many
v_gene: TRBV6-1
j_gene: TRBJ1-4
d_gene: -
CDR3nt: TGTGCCAGCAGACGCCGACTTGCAACTAATGAAAAACTGTTTTTT
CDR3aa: CASRRRLATNEKLFF